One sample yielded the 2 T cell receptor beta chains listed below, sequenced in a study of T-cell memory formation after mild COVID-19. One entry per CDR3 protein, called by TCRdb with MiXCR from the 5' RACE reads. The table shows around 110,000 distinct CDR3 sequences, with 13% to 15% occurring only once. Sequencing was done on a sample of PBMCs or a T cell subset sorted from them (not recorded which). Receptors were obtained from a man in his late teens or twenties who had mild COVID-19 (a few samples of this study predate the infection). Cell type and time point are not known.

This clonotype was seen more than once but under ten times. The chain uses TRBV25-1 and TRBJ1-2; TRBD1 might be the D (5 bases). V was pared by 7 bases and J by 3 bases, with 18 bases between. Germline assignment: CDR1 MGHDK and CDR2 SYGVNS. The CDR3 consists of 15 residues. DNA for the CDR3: TGTGCCAGCACCCCTGGGGCAGGACAATACTATGGCTACACCTTC. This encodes CASTPGAGQYYGYTF.

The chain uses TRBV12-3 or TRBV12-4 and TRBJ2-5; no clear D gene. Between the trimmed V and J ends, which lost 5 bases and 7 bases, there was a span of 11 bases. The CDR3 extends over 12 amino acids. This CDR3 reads CASSPPDATQYF. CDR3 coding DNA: TGTGCCAGCAGTCCCCCGGACGCGACCCAGTACTTC.